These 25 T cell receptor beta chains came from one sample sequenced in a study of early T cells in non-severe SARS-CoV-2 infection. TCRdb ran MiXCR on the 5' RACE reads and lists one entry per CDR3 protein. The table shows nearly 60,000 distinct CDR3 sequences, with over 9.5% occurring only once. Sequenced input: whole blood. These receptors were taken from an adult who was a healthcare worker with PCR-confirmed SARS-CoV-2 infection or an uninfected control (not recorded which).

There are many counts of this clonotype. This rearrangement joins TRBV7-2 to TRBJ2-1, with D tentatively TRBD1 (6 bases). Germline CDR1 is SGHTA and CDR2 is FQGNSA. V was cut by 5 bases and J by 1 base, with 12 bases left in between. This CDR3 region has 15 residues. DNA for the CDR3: TGTGCCAGCAGCCACCGGGACACGTCCTACAATGAGCAGTTCTTC. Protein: CASSHRDTSYNEQFF.

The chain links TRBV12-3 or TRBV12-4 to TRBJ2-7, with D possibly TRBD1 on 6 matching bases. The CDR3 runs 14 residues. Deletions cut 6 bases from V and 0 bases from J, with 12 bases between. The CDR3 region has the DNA TGTGCCAGCAGCGGCCGGGACAACTCCTACGAGCAGTACTTC. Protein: CASSGRDNSYEQYF.

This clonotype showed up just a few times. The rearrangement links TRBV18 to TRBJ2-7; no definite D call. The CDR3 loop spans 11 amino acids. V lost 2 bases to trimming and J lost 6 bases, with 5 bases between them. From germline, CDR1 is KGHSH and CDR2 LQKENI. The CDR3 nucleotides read TGTGCCAGCTCACCAGGCGGCGAGCAGTACTTC. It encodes CASSPGGEQYF.

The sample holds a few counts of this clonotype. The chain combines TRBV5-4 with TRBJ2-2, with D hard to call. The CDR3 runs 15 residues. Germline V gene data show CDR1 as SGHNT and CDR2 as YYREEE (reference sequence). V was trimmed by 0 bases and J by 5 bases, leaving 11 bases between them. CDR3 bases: TGTGCCAGCAGCTTGGGCCCTTTGGGAACCGGGGAGCTGTTTTTT. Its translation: CASSLGPLGTGELFF. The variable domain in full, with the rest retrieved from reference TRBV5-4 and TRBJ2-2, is ETGVTQSPTHLIKTRGQQVTLRCSSQSGHNTVSWYQQALGQGPQFIFQYYREEENGRGNFPPRFSGLQFPNYSSELNVNALELDDSALYLCASSLGPLGTGELFFGEGSRLTVL.

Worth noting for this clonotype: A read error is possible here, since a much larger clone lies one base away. The CDR3 DNA is TGTGCCGGCAGCGTAGGGGGGGCGGTCCATGAGCAGTTCTTC. This sequence encodes CAGSVGGAVHEQFF. J is TRBJ2-1 and V is TRBV9, with a tentative D call TRBD2 (7 bases). Germline CDR1 reads SGDLS; CDR2 reads YYNGEE. The CDR3 contains 14 residues.

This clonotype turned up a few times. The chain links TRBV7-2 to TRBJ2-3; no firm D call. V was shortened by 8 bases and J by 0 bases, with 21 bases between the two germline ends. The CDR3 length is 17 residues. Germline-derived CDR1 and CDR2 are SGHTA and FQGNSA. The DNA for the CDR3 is TGTGCCAGCGGATCCCTTGGGCGCCGCCTTAGCACAGATACGCAGTATTTT. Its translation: CASGSLGRRLSTDTQYF.

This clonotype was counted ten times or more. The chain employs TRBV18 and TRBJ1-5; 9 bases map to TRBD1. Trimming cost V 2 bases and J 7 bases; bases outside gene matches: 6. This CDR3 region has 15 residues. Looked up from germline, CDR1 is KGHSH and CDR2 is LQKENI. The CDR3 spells CASSPEQGARQPQHF. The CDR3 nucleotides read TGTGCCAGCTCACCAGAACAGGGGGCGAGGCAGCCCCAGCATTTT.

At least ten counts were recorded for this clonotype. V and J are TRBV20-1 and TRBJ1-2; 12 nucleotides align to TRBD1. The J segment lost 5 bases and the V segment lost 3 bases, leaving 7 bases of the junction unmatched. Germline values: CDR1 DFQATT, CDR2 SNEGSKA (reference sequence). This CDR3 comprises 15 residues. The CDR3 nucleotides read TGCAGTGCTAGGGGACAGGGGGCCTTTGAATATGGCTACACCTTC. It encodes CSARGQGAFEYGYTF.

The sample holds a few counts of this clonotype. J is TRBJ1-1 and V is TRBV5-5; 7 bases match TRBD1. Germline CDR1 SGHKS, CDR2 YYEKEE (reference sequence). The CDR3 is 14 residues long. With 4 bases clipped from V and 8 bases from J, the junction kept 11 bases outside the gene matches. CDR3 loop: CASSPMTGSGEAFF. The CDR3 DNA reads TGTGCCAGCAGCCCTATGACAGGGTCCGGCGAAGCTTTCTTT.

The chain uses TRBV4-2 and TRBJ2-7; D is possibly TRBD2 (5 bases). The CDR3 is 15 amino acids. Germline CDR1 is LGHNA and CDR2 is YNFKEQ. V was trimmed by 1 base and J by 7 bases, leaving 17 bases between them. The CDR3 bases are TGTGCCAGCAGCCAAGCTAGCTCCTTCGGTTGGGAGCAGTACTTC. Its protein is CASSQASSFGWEQYF.

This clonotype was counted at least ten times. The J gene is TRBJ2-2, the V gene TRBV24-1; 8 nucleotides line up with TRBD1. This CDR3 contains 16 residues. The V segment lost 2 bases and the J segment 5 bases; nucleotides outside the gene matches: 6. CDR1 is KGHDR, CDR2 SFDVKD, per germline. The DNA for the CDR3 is TGTGCCACCAGTGATTACCAGGGGGCGCGTACCGGGGAGCTGTTTTTT. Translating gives CATSDYQGARTGELFF.

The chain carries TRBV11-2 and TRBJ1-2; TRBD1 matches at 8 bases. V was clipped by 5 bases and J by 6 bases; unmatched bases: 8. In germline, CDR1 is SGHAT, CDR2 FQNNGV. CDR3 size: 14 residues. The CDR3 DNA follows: TGTGCCAGCAGCACCGGATGGACAGGGAATGGCTACACCTTC. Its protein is CASSTGWTGNGYTF.

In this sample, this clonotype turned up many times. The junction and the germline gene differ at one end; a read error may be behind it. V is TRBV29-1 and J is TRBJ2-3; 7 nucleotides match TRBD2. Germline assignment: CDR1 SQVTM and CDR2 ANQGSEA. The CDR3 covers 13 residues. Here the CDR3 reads CSVKEGGPDTQYF. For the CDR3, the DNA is TGCAGCGTTAAAGAGGGAGGGCCCGATACGCAGTATTTT.

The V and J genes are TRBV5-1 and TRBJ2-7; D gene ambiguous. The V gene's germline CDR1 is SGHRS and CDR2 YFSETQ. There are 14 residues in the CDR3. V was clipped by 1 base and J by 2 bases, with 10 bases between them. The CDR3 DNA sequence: TGCGCCAGCAGCTTGACGCCAGCTACCTACGAGCAGTACTTC. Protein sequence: CASSLTPATYEQYF. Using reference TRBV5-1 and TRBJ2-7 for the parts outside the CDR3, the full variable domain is KAGVTQTPRYLIKTRGQQVTLSCSPISGHRSVSWYQQTPGQGLQFLFEYFSETQRNKGNFPGRFSGRQFSNSRSEMNVSTLELGDSALYLCASSLTPATYEQYFGPGTRLTVT.

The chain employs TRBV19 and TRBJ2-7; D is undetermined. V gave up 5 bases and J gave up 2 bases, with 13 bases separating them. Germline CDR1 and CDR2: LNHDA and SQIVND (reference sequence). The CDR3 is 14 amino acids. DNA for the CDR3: TGTGCCAGTAGTTCCCTGGGTGCGGCCTACGAGCAGTACTTC. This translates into CASSSLGAAYEQYF.

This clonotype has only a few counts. CDR3 protein: CASSSPPSYEQYF. The CDR3 nucleotides read TGTGCCAGCAGTTCCCCTCCATCCTACGAGCAGTACTTC. The chain uses TRBV27 and TRBJ2-7; D uncertain. From germline, CDR1 is MNHEY and CDR2 SMNVEV (reference sequence). This CDR3 has 13 residues. The germline V and J ends were trimmed by 4 bases and 1 base, with 8 bases remaining between them.

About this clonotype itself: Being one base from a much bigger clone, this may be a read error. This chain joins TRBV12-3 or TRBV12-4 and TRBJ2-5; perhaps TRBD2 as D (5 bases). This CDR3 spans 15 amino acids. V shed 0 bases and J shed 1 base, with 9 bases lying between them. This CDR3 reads CASSLAMEAQETQYF. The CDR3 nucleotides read TGTGCCAGCAGTTTAGCGATGGAGGCCCAAGAGACCCAGTACTTC.

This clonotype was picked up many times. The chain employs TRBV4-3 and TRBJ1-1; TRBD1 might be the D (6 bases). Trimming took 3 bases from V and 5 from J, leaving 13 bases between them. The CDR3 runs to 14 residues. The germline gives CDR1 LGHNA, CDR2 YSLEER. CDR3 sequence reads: CASSQRGELTEAFF. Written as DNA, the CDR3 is TGCGCCAGCAGCCAGAGGGGGGAGTTGACTGAAGCTTTCTTT.

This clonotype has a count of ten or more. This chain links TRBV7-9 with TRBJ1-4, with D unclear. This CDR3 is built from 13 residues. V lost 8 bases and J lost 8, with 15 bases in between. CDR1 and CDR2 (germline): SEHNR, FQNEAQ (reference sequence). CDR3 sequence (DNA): TGTGCCAGCCAGCGAGGGAATGCAGAAAAACTGTTTTTT. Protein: CASQRGNAEKLFF.

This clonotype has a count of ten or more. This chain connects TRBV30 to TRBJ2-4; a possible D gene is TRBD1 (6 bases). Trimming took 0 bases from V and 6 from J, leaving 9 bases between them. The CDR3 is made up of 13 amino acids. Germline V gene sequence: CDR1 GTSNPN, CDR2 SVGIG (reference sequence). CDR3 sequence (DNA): TGTGCCTGGAGTGTACAAGGGGGAAACATTCAGTACTTC. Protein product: CAWSVQGGNIQYF.

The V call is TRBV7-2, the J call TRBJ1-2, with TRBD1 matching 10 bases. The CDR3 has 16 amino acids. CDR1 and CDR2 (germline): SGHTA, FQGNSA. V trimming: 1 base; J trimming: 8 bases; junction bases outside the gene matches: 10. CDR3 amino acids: CASSLDGTGVVMGYTF. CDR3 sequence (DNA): TGTGCCAGCAGCTTAGACGGGACAGGGGTTGTTATGGGCTACACCTTC.

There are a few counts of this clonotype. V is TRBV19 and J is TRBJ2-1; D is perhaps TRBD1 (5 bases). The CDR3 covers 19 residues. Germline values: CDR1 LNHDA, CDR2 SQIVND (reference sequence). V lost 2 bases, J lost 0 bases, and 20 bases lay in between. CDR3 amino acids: CASSINRQGEGVSYNEQFF. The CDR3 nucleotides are TGTGCCAGTAGTATAAATAGGCAGGGTGAAGGGGTCTCCTACAATGAGCAGTTCTTC.

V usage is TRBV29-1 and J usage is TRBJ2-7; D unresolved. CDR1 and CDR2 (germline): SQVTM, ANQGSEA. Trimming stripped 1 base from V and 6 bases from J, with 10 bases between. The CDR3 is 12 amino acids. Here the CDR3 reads CSVEGMGSEQYF. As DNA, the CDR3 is TGCAGCGTTGAAGGCATGGGTAGCGAGCAGTACTTC.

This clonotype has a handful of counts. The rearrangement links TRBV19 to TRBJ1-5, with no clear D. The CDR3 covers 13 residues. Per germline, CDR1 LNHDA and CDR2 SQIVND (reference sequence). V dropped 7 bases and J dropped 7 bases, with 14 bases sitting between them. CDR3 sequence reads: CASKGAVFQPQHF. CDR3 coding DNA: TGTGCCAGTAAGGGCGCAGTGTTCCAGCCCCAGCATTTT.

CDR3 in DNA: TGTGCCAGCAGCTACCGGGCTCCGGTCGTGGGGGATACGCAGTATTTT. It encodes CASSYRAPVVGDTQYF. The gene calls are TRBV5-4 and TRBJ2-3; no firm D call. The V and J ends lost 3 bases and 6 bases respectively, with 20 bases between them. In germline, CDR1 is SGHNT, CDR2 YYREEE (reference sequence). CDR3 length equals 16 residues.